The 10 T cell receptor beta chains below come from one sample, sequenced in a study of Graves' ophthalmopathy and Graves' hyperthyroidism. The TCR beta CDR3 regions underwent amplification from RNA transcripts. Investigators did first-round RT-PCR with HTBI primers, then second-round multiplex PCR. TCRdb re-called the multiplex PCR reads through MiXCR, storing one row per CDR3 protein. The table lists over 500,000 distinct CDR3 sequences, 22% of them singletons, with more than 5.5% in the top ten. Sequencing was done on a sample of peripheral blood. The receptors originated from a woman aged 18-30 years with stable Graves' hyperthyroidism. Some clones in this sample may be carry-over from other donors' samples.

This clonotype has a count of ten or more. The CDR3 DNA reads as TGTGCCAGCAGCGTTACAGGGGTAAGGGATCAGCCCCAGCATTTT. Residues: CASSVTGVRDQPQHF. The chain links TRBV9 to TRBJ1-5, with 7 bases fitting TRBD1. This CDR3 has 15 amino acids. The V and J ends lost 2 bases and 5 bases, in that order; junction bases with no gene match: 7. CDR1 SGDLS and CDR2 YYNGEE come from the germline V gene.

This clonotype was found many times. The gene calls are TRBV12-3 or TRBV12-4 and TRBJ2-7; possible D gene TRBD1, 6 bases. This CDR3 has 11 residues. V was pared by 4 bases and J by 7 bases, with 8 bases between. Written as DNA, the CDR3 is TGTGCCAGCAGTTCAACAGGGGAGCAGTACTTC. Protein sequence: CASSSTGEQYF.

This clonotype has at least ten counts. The chain has TRBV2 and TRBJ1-2; no reliable D call. Germline lookup yields CDR1 SNHLY and CDR2 FYNNEI. This CDR3 region has 14 residues. V gave up 5 bases and J gave up 4 bases, with 14 bases separating them. CDR3 sequence (DNA): TGTGCCAGCAGTATCTCAGGTAGAGGCTATGGCTACACCTTC. It translates to CASSISGRGYGYTF.

The chain recombines TRBV24-1 with TRBJ2-7, with D possibly TRBD2 on 5 matching bases. Germline assignment: CDR1 KGHDR and CDR2 SFDVKD. Trimming shortened V by 6 bases and J by 2 bases, and 10 bases separated the two germline ends. The CDR3 loop spans 13 amino acids. CDR3 in amino acids: CATSNRGTYEQYF. CDR3 sequence (DNA): TGTGCCACCAGTAATCGGGGAACCTACGAGCAGTACTTC.

This clonotype showed up many times. The chain carries TRBV2 and TRBJ2-5, with D hard to call. V lost 7 bases, J lost 5 bases, and 11 bases lay in between. This CDR3 is 12 amino acids long. The germline gives CDR1 SNHLY, CDR2 FYNNEI. The CDR3 spells CASTGQRETQYF. The CDR3 coding sequence is TGTGCCAGCACGGGCCAAAGGGAGACCCAGTACTTC.

This clonotype was seen at least ten times. This sequence joins TRBV5-1 and TRBJ2-7; a weak D match, TRBD2 (6 bases). Germline V CDR1 and CDR2: SGHRS, YFSETQ. V lost 4 bases and J lost 0, with 14 bases in between. The CDR3 is 15 amino acids. CDR3 loop: CASSRSTRSSYEQYF. The CDR3 nucleotides are TGCGCCAGCAGCCGTTCGACTAGGAGCTCCTACGAGCAGTACTTC.

This clonotype was seen a few times. DNA of the CDR3: TGTGCCAGCAGTGTTCAGGGACAGGGTTACGAGCAGTACTTC. It yields the protein CASSVQGQGYEQYF. The V call is TRBV25-1, the J call TRBJ2-7, with 9 bases lining up with TRBD1. Germline CDR1 MGHDK, CDR2 SYGVNS. The V gene end was trimmed by 4 bases and the J gene end by 4 bases; junction bases not matched to a gene: 5. CDR3 length equals 14 residues.

The chain carries TRBV6-1 and TRBJ1-6, with D unclear. This CDR3 region has 15 residues. The V end lost 5 bases, the J end lost 9 bases, and 17 bases lay between the germline ends. The germline V gene has CDR1 MNHNS and CDR2 SASEGT. CDR3 nucleotide sequence: TGTGCCAGCAGTCCCGACGGACGATGGGCTTCACCCCTCCACTTT. This encodes CASSPDGRWASPLHF.

A note on this clonotype: This sequence may be a read error, since a much larger clone differs from it by one base. This rearrangement joins TRBV11-2 to TRBJ1-5; a weak D match, TRBD1 (5 bases). The CDR3 sequence is 15 residues long. Germline CDR1 and CDR2: SGHAT and FQNNGV. This CDR3 is CASSARGAGNQPQRF. Written as DNA, the CDR3 is TGTGCCAGCAGCGCGAGAGGGGCGGGCAATCAGCCCCAGCGTTTT.

V and J are TRBV6-1 and TRBJ1-6; no firm D call. In germline, CDR1 is MNHNS, CDR2 SASEGT. The CDR3 is 15 amino acids. V was cut by 4 bases and J by 0 bases, with 7 bases left in between. The CDR3 region is CASSGSYSYNSPLHF. CDR3 DNA sequence: TGTGCCAGCAGTGGAAGCTACTCCTATAATTCACCCCTCCACTTT.